Each of the 14 T cell receptor beta chains below was sequenced from the same sample in a study of T cells in narcolepsy. Sequencing was performed with immunoSEQ multiplex PCR; in TCRdb, only in-frame clones are kept and a portion is missing. Here the sample spans roughly 24,000 clones, around 80% being singletons. The sequencing input was memory (CD45RA-) CD4+ T cells from blood. These receptors were taken from a human donor in good health.

V and J are TRBV4-2 and TRBJ1-4; the D is unclear. Germline V gene lookup returns CDR1 LGHNA and CDR2 YNFKEQ. The CDR3 has 13 residues. Between the trimmed V and J ends, which lost 0 bases and 7 bases, there was a span of 6 bases. The CDR3 is CASSQDGIEKLFF. The CDR3 DNA sequence: TGTGCCAGCAGCCAAGATGGGATTGAAAAACTGTTTTTT.

This rearrangement joins TRBV11-2 to TRBJ2-7; D is unclear. This CDR3 is built from 13 residues. Germline CDR1 reads SGHAT; CDR2 reads FQNNGV. The V end lost 1 base, the J end lost 3 bases, and 7 bases lay between the germline ends. The CDR3 region is CASSLVQNYEQYF. The CDR3 DNA reads as TGTGCCAGCAGCTTAGTACAGAACTACGAGCAGTACTTC.

This chain connects TRBV11-2 to TRBJ1-2, with D maybe TRBD1 (5 bases). The V gene lost 6 bases and the J gene lost 9 bases, with 20 bases spanning the gap. Germline assignment: CDR1 SGHAT and CDR2 FQNNGV. The CDR3 is 14 amino acids. In DNA form, the CDR3 reads TGTGCCAGCAGTCCAAATCAGGGTTTAAGTAGCTACACCTTC. Protein product: CASSPNQGLSSYTF.

The CDR3 is CSIPWVDTQYF. The DNA for the CDR3 is TGCAGTATCCCATGGGTGGATACGCAGTATTTT. The chain uses TRBV20-1 and TRBJ2-3, with D unresolved. The CDR3 consists of 11 residues. Trimming cost V 8 bases and J 6 bases, with 12 bases left between them. Germline CDR1 and CDR2: DFQATT and SNEGSKA (reference sequence).

The chain has TRBV29-1 and TRBJ2-3; D is unresolved. V lost 5 bases to trimming and J lost 0 bases, with 12 bases between them. Germline V CDR1 and CDR2: SQVTM, ANQGSEA. The CDR3 loop spans 14 amino acids. The CDR3 is CSVPRSTSTDTQYF. For the CDR3, the DNA is TGCAGCGTTCCCAGATCTACTAGCACAGATACGCAGTATTTT.

This chain connects TRBV18 to TRBJ1-1, with D unresolved. CDR3 length: 13 residues. Trimming left V 0 bases short and J 0 bases short, with 2 bases between. CDR1 and CDR2 from the germline V gene are KGHSH and LQKENI. DNA of the CDR3: TGTGCCAGCTCACCACCAATGAACACTGAAGCTTTCTTT. Translated: CASSPPMNTEAFF. Using reference TRBV18 and TRBJ1-1 for the parts outside the CDR3, the full variable domain is NAGVMQNPRHLVRRRGQEARLRCSPMKGHSHVYWYRQLPEEGLKFMVYLQKENIIDESGMPKERFSAEFPKEGPSILRIQQVVRGDSAAYFCASSPPMNTEAFFGQGTRLTVV.

The rearrangement joins TRBV5-1 to TRBJ2-7; D is uncertain. Germline CDR1 is SGHRS and CDR2 is YFSETQ. Trimming cost V 0 bases and J 0 bases, with 7 bases left between them. This CDR3 contains 14 residues. Here the CDR3 DNA reads TGCGCCAGCAGCTTGGGCCCTAGCTCCTACGAGCAGTACTTC. Protein sequence: CASSLGPSSYEQYF. Variable domain in full (rest from reference TRBV5-1 and TRBJ2-7): KAGVTQTPRYLIKTRGQQVTLSCSPISGHRSVSWYQQTPGQGLQFLFEYFSETQRNKGNFPGRFSGRQFSNSRSEMNVSTLELGDSALYLCASSLGPSSYEQYFGPGTRLTVT.

This chain connects TRBV5-6 to TRBJ2-2; D is unresolved. The germline V and J ends were trimmed by 0 bases and 5 bases, with 8 bases remaining between them. Germline-derived CDR1 and CDR2 are SGHDT and YYEEEE. The CDR3 sequence is 14 residues long. CDR3 amino acids: CASSLGSGTGELFF. The CDR3 nucleotides are TGTGCCAGCAGCTTGGGGTCAGGAACCGGGGAGCTGTTTTTT.

This clone has only a few counts. The gene calls are TRBV5-4 and TRBJ1-2; D gene unclear. V lost 3 bases, J lost 7 bases, and 10 bases lay in between. The length of the CDR3 is 12 residues. Germline lookup yields CDR1 SGHNT and CDR2 YYREEE (reference sequence). The CDR3 protein is CASSYTEGGYTF. DNA of the CDR3: TGTGCCAGCAGCTATACAGAAGGTGGCTACACCTTC.

This clone was found a few times. This chain connects TRBV6-5 to TRBJ2-7, with 8 bases matching TRBD1. The CDR3 totals 15 residues. V was pared by 4 bases and J by 7 bases, with 12 bases of the junction left unmatched. Germline CDR1 MNHEY, CDR2 SVGAGI. CDR3 in amino acids: CASSFTDRGRGEQYF. The CDR3 DNA sequence: TGTGCCAGCAGTTTTACCGACAGGGGTAGGGGGGAGCAGTACTTC.

The chain joins TRBV5-1 to TRBJ2-7; the match to TRBD2 covers 15 bases. The CDR3 has 17 residues. Trimming took 3 bases from V and 1 from J; bases not matched to a gene: 5. CDR1 SGHRS and CDR2 YFSETQ come from the germline V gene. The CDR3: CASSSGLAGGTSYEQYF. The CDR3, as DNA: TGCGCCAGCAGCTCGGGACTAGCGGGGGGAACATCCTACGAGCAGTACTTC. Using reference TRBV5-1 and TRBJ2-7 for the parts outside the CDR3, the full variable domain is KAGVTQTPRYLIKTRGQQVTLSCSPISGHRSVSWYQQTPGQGLQFLFEYFSETQRNKGNFPGRFSGRQFSNSRSEMNVSTLELGDSALYLCASSSGLAGGTSYEQYFGPGTRLTVT.

This clone is medium-sized (0.01 to 0.1%). The rearrangement links TRBV5-6 to TRBJ2-3, with D perhaps being TRBD1 or TRBD2 (6 bases each). The germline gives CDR1 SGHDT, CDR2 YYEEEE. This CDR3 has 14 residues. Between the trimmed V and J ends, which lost 5 bases and 6 bases, there was a span of 16 bases. The CDR3 region is CASRSTGAGDTQYF. CDR3 DNA sequence: TGTGCCAGCAGGTCCACGGGGGCCGGGGATACGCAGTATTTT. Complete variable domain (other parts from reference TRBV5-6 and TRBJ2-3): DAGVTQSPTHLIKTRGQQVTLRCSPKSGHDTVSWYQQALGQGPQFIFQYYEEEERQRGNFPDRFSGHQFPNYSSELNVNALLLGDSALYLCASRSTGAGDTQYFGPGTRLTVL.

V is TRBV6-5 and J is TRBJ1-5; D is uncertain. From germline, CDR1 is MNHEY and CDR2 SVGAGI. The CDR3 consists of 15 residues. Trimming removed 6 bases at V and 1 base at J, with 13 bases between. In DNA, the CDR3 is TGTGCCAGCAGATTACGGACCGGGAGCAATCAGCCCCAGCATTTT. This sequence encodes CASRLRTGSNQPQHF.

Only a few counts were recorded for this clone. The V gene is TRBV6-5, the J gene TRBJ1-5; D is possibly TRBD1 (6 bases). CDR1 MNHEY and CDR2 SVGAGI come from the germline V gene. The CDR3 is 12 amino acids. V gave up 6 bases and J gave up 7 bases, with 10 bases separating them. CDR3 nucleotide sequence: TGTGCCAGCAGCTTACAGGGACAGCCCCAGCATTTT. This sequence encodes CASSLQGQPQHF.